This T cell receptor (beta chain) emerged from a study of blood T cell repertoires in COVID-19. Across the whole study: COVID-19 samples collected from the United States, Italy and Spain covered acute and convalescent phases.

Method: immunoSEQ multiplex PCR; TCRdb's copy keeps in-frame clones and lacks some. The data contain around 320,000 clones, about nine tenths of them seen just once; the ten biggest clones take up under 3%. Clinical history as reported by participants underpinned cohort assignment. The ends were cut back, 8 bases at V and 3 bases at J, with 11 bases in the middle. The CDR3 is made up of 13 amino acids. The germline V gene has CDR1 MNHEY and CDR2 SVGAGI. Sequenced sample: PBMCs or T cells enriched from blood (not recorded which). This clonotype was obtained from a woman aged 50 to 60 who had been exposed to COVID-19. The chain employs TRBV6-5 and TRBJ1-5, with D possibly TRBD1 on 5 matching bases. The CDR3 spells CASHGGINQPQHF. The DNA for the CDR3 is TGTGCCAGCCACGGGGGAATCAATCAGCCCCAGCATTTT.